This is a list of T cell receptor beta chains from one sample in a study of blood T cell repertoires in COVID-19. Sequencing was performed with immunoSEQ multiplex PCR; in TCRdb, only in-frame clones are kept and a portion is missing. The sample shows roughly 250,000 clones, 80% to 90% of them seen only once. The specimen sequenced was peripheral blood. These receptors originate from a man aged 40-49 years with active or convalescent COVID-19. Both conserved end residues are part of each CDR3. The order of the fields is J gene, clone size, D gene, V gene, CDR3 DNA, CDR3 protein. The D gene is left open where the match is weak. A clone size is listed for some rows: how often the clone was seen (once, few, many), or a class if it is expanded.

TRBJ1-2 | NA | NA | TRBV7-9 | TGTGCCAGCAGCCTCAGGGGCGTGAGCGGCTACACCTTC | CASSLRGVSGYTF
TRBJ1-2 | NA | NA | TRBV6-5 | TGTGCCAGCACCGAGCGGGAGGGAAACTATGGCTACACCTTC | CASTEREGNYGYTF
TRBJ1-2 | NA | NA | TRBV11-2 | TGTGCCAGCAGCTTACAGGGAACAAACTATGGCTACACCTTC | CASSLQGTNYGYTF
TRBJ2-7 | few | NA | TRBV7-2 | TGTGCCAGCAGCTTAACCGACTTCTACGAGCAGTACTTC | CASSLTDFYEQYF
TRBJ1-2 | NA | NA | TRBV14 | TGTGCCAGCAGCCAAGATCCCCTTCTTGGCTACACCTTC | CASSQDPLLGYTF
TRBJ1-2 | many | NA | TRBV7-6 | TGTGCCAGCAGCTCCTCGACAGGAGCTAACTATGGCTACACCTTC | CASSSSTGANYGYTF
TRBJ1-1 | NA | NA | TRBV12-3/TRBV12-4 | TGTGCCAGCAGGAGAAACACTGAAGCTTTCTTT | CASRRNTEAFF
TRBJ2-5 | NA | TRBD2 | TRBV28 | TGTGCCACCTACCCCCCGGTAGCGGGAGGGGAGACCCAGTACTTC | CATYPPVAGGETQYF
TRBJ2-3 | NA | TRBD2 | TRBV5-1 | TGCGCCAGCAGCTTGGTTGGGACTAGGTTTAAGGGCACAGATACGCAGTATTTT | CASSLVGTRFKGTDTQYF
TRBJ2-1 | NA | TRBD2 | TRBV2 | TGTGCCAGCAGTTTTCAGCGGGGTGGCAATGAGCAGTTCTTC | CASSFQRGGNEQFF
TRBJ2-1 | NA | TRBD1 | TRBV3-1/TRBV3-2 | TGTGCCAGCAGCCAAGGGACAGGGGTGGCCAATGAGCAGTTCTTC | CASSQGTGVANEQFF
TRBJ2-3 | NA | TRBD1 | TRBV6-4 | TGTGCCAGCAGTGACGGACAGGGGAACACAGATACGCAGTATTTT | CASSDGQGNTDTQYF
TRBJ1-3 | NA | TRBD1 | TRBV5-4 | TGTGCCAGCAGCTTGCAGGGGGCTGGAAACACCATATATTTT | CASSLQGAGNTIYF
TRBJ2-7 | NA | TRBD1 | TRBV28 | TGTGCCAGCAGTACCGGCAGACCAAGACAGGGCCAACTCTACGAGCAGTACTTC | CASSTGRPRQGQLYEQYF
TRBJ1-4 | NA | TRBD1 | TRBV4-1 | TGCGCCAGCAGCCAGAGAACAGGGGGCAAGGGAGAAAAACTGTTTTTT | CASSQRTGGKGEKLFF
TRBJ2-7 | NA | TRBD1 | TRBV27 | TGTGCCAGCAGTTTTGGACAGGGGGGCTACGAGCAGTACTTC | CASSFGQGGYEQYF
TRBJ2-7 | NA | TRBD1 | TRBV7-2 | TGTGCCAGCAGCCCAGGGGACAGGGTGTCCGAGCAGTACTTC | CASSPGDRVSEQYF
TRBJ2-3 | NA | NA | TRBV9 | TGTGCCAGCAGCCCCGCACGGGAGCGAGCTAGAGATACGCAGTATTTT | CASSPARERARDTQYF
TRBJ1-2 | NA | NA | TRBV6-5 | TGTGCCAGCAGTATGAGGGAGGGGGGGAATGGCTACACCTTC | CASSMREGGNGYTF
TRBJ1-1 | NA | TRBD1 | TRBV5-1 | TGCGCCAGCAGCTTTACAGGGGAGAACACTGAAGCTTTCTTT | CASSFTGENTEAFF
TRBJ1-2 | NA | NA | TRBV28 | TGTGCCAGCAGCCTTTCCCGGGGGGCCTCATATGGCTACACCTTC | CASSLSRGASYGYTF
TRBJ2-3 | NA | TRBD2 | TRBV5-6 | TGTGCCAGCAGCTTGGCACTAGCGGGATTTACAGATACGCAGTATTTT | CASSLALAGFTDTQYF
TRBJ2-7 | NA | TRBD2 | TRBV7-9 | TGTGCCAGCAGCCCTCTAGGACTAGCGGGAGGGGTGGACGAGCAGTACTTC | CASSPLGLAGGVDEQYF
TRBJ2-2 | NA | NA | TRBV7-3 | TGTGCCAGCAGCTTAACGCGTATGAGGGGACTCACCGGGGAGCTGTTTTTT | CASSLTRMRGLTGELFF
TRBJ1-2 | NA | TRBD1 | TRBV6-1 | TGTGCCAGCAGAGGACAGGGGAAGAACTATGGCTACACCTTC | CASRGQGKNYGYTF
TRBJ2-6 | NA | TRBD1 | TRBV24-1 | TGTGCCACCAGTGATGGCCGGACAGGGAGGTTTAATTCTGGGGCCAACGTCCTGACTTTC | CATSDGRTGRFNSGANVLTF
TRBJ2-7 | NA | TRBD2 | TRBV2 | TGTGCCAGCGAAATGGGGGTTCAGGGCGGACTAGCGCGCCAGTACTTC | CASEMGVQGGLARQYF
TRBJ1-6 | NA | NA | TRBV3-1/TRBV3-2 | TGTGCCAGCAGCCAAGTGCGATCTAATTCACCCCTCCACTTT | CASSQVRSNSPLHF
TRBJ1-2 | NA | NA | TRBV18 | TGTGCCAGCTCACCAGAAAGGGGCGTGAACTATGGCTACACCTTC | CASSPERGVNYGYTF